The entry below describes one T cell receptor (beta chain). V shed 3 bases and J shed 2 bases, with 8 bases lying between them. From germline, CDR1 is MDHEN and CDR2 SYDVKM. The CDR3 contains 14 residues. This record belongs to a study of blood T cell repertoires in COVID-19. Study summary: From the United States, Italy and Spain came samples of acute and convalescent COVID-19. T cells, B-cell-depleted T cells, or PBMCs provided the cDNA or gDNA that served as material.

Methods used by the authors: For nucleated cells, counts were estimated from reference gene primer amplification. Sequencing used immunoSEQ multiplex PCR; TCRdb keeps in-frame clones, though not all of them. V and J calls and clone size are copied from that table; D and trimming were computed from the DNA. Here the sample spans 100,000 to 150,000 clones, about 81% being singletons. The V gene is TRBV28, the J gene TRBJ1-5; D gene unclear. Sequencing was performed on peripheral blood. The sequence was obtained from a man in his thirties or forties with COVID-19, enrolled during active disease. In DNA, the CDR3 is TGTGCCAGCAGTTTGGGCAGGCGCAATCAGCCCCAGCATTTT. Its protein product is CASSLGRRNQPQHF.